Listed here is a single T cell receptor beta chain. Its antigen remains unknown. This entry belongs to a study of shared clonotypes between healthy human individuals. Study conclusions and caveats: The researchers took only blood, and tissue repertoires probably look different. Despite large depth, rarefaction showed incomplete sorted-subset sequencing.

It was CD45RO-negative cells, positively selected for CCR7, that made up naive CD8 cells, with terminally differentiated effector memory CD45RA+ cells excluded. Every contributor of samples was a Caucasian grown-up residing in Nashville, Tennessee. The V and J ends lost 0 bases and 2 bases, in that order; junction bases with no gene match: 3. This CDR3 region has 15 residues. The germline V gene encodes CDR1 LNHNV and CDR2 YYDKDF (reference sequence). Method: immunoSEQ multiplex PCR; TCRdb's copy keeps in-frame clones and lacks some. The sample shows 2 million or so clones, around 96% of them seen only once.

The clonotype originates from a young man in good health. The V call is TRBV15, the J call TRBJ1-2; 7 bases align to TRBD1. The sequenced sample consisted of naive CD8+ T cells sorted from blood. CDR3 amino acids: CATSRDRGVNYGYTF. The CDR3 DNA reads as TGTGCCACCAGCAGAGACAGGGGGGTCAACTATGGCTACACCTTC.